This paragraph reports one TCR beta chain. The protocol was immunoSEQ multiplex PCR, while the TCRdb copy is restricted to in-frame clones and leaves out a portion. The sample yields 200,000 to 250,000 clones, roughly 79% seen once. The sample is drawn from a study of blood T cell repertoires in COVID-19. Study details: The study drew acute and convalescent COVID-19 samples from the United States, Italy and Spain.

The CDR3 sequence is 15 residues long. CDR1 SGHAT and CDR2 FQNNGV come from the germline V gene. V lost 4 bases, J lost 5 bases, and 8 bases stayed unmatched. Seattle patients were enrolled during active infection and followed longitudinally. Material: peripheral blood. This chain joins TRBV11-2 and TRBJ1-5; 7 bases agree with TRBD1. The source is an elderly woman with COVID-19, enrolled during active disease. CDR3 bases: TGTGCCAGCAGCTCGACAGGGCGGGTTGATCAGCCCCAGCATTTT. It codes for CASSSTGRVDQPQHF.